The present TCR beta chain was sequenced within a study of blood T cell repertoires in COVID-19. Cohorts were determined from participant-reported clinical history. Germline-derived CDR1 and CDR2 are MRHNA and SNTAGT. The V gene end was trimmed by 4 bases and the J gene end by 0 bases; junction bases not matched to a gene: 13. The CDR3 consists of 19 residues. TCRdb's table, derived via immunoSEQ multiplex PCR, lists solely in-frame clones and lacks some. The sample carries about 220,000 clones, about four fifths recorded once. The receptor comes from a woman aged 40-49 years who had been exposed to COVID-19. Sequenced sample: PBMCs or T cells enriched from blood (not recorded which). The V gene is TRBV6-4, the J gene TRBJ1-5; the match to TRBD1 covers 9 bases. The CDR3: CASSAPLGTGKYSNQPQHF. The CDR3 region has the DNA TGTGCCAGCAGTGCCCCCTTAGGGACAGGGAAGTATAGCAATCAGCCCCAGCATTTT.